These 6 T cell receptor beta chains were all obtained from the same sample, sequenced in a study of PD-1 blockade in classical Hodgkin lymphoma. Sample time point: cycle 4 day 1 (C4D1), after more than five weeks of nivolumab. Relapse after autologous stem cell transplantation occurred in every patient, and brentuximab vedotin exposure varied. The repertoire was sequenced with immunoSEQ multiplex PCR; TCRdb's copy has only in-frame clones and lacks some. The sample shows some 28,000 clones, 82% of them seen only once. Sequencing was performed on peripheral blood mononuclear cells (PBMCs), taken before the fourth cycle of nivolumab. The receptors come from a human donor with classical Hodgkin lymphoma.

V usage is TRBV30 and J usage is TRBJ1-1; TRBD1 matches 7 bases. Germline values: CDR1 GTSNPN, CDR2 SVGIG (reference sequence). The CDR3 is made up of 13 amino acids. The V and J ends lost 0 bases and 10 bases, in that order; junction bases with no gene match: 8. This CDR3 reads CAWSVNPGTVAFF. CDR3 in DNA: TGTGCCTGGAGTGTAAACCCCGGGACAGTAGCTTTCTTT.

V usage is TRBV27 and J usage is TRBJ1-2, with 8 bases aligning to TRBD1. V lost 6 bases, J lost 4 bases, and 4 bases stayed unmatched. The germline CDR1 and CDR2 sequences are MNHEY and SMNVEV (reference sequence). CDR3 length: 13 residues. The CDR3 DNA is TGTGCCAGCAGCCTCGGACAGGGCTATGGCTACACCTTC. It encodes CASSLGQGYGYTF.

The CDR3 region has the DNA TGTGCCATCAGTGGACCGGGACAGCCTTACTCCTACGAGCAGTACTTC. Its protein product is CAISGPGQPYSYEQYF. The chain joins TRBV10-3 to TRBJ2-7; 7 bases line up with TRBD1. The CDR3 sequence is 16 residues long. Germline-derived CDR1 and CDR2 are ENHRY and SYGVKD. V lost 4 bases to trimming and J lost 0 bases; unmatched junction nucleotides: 9.

The chain recombines TRBV6-5 with TRBJ1-6; D is uncertain. V gave up 0 bases and J gave up 7 bases, with 13 bases separating them. The CDR3 has 16 amino acids. Looked up from germline, CDR1 is MNHEY and CDR2 is SVGAGI. The CDR3 sequence: CASSYSTPLSNSPLHF. The CDR3 DNA is TGTGCCAGCAGTTACTCCACTCCCCTATCGAATTCACCCCTCCACTTT.

The rearrangement uses TRBV18 and TRBJ2-7; the D gene could be TRBD1 or TRBD2 (6 bases each). Germline V gene lookup returns CDR1 KGHSH and CDR2 LQKENI. Trimming left V 2 bases short and J 7 bases short, with 9 bases between. This CDR3 region has 12 residues. CDR3 loop: CASSPWGAEQYF. The CDR3, as DNA: TGTGCCAGCTCACCATGGGGGGCTGAGCAGTACTTC.

The CDR3 DNA reads as TGTGCCAGCAGCCAAGACTCGGGACAGGCTAACTATGGCTACACCTTC. Translation gives CASSQDSGQANYGYTF. V is TRBV4-2 and J is TRBJ1-2; 8 bases are shared with TRBD1. Germline CDR1 LGHNA, CDR2 YNFKEQ. With V trimmed by 0 bases and J by 0 bases, 3 bases remained unmatched. The CDR3 runs 16 residues.